The 6 T cell receptor beta chains in this list originate from one sample, sequenced in a study of human T cells and chemical hapten exposure. One entry per CDR3 protein results from TCRdb running MiXCR on the RACE reads. The sample lists almost 40,000 distinct CDR3 sequences, roughly 7.6% occurring once. The time point was: pre-sensitization, week 0. As to treatment: therapeutic diphenylcyclopropenone sensitization with weekly scalp DPC. The specimen was whole blood, collected in connection with sensitization to the hapten diphenylcyclopropenone (DPC). Receptors originate from a woman aged 50 to 60 with alopecia areata. Some clones in this sample may be carry-over from other donors' samples.

This clonotype was found a few times. This chain connects TRBV20-1 to TRBJ2-7, with 10 bases identical to TRBD2. V trimming: 2 bases; J trimming: 4 bases; junction bases outside the gene matches: 8. Germline CDR1 reads DFQATT; CDR2 reads SNEGSKA (reference sequence). The CDR3 has 15 amino acids. CDR3 DNA: TGCAGTGCTAGACGCCCTAGCGGGAGTCAGTACGAGCAGTACTTC. Its translation is CSARRPSGSQYEQYF.

This clonotype was seen at least ten times. This sequence joins TRBV11-2 and TRBJ2-5; no clear D gene. This CDR3 has 13 residues. Germline loops: CDR1 SGHAT, CDR2 FQNNGV. V lost 3 bases and J lost 4, with 9 bases in between. The CDR3 here is CASSLSLRETQYF. CDR3 in DNA: TGTGCCAGCAGCTTGTCCCTCCGAGAGACCCAGTACTTC. Full variable domain (remainder filled in from reference TRBV11-2 and TRBJ2-5): EAGVAQSPRYKIIEKRQSVAFWCNPISGHATLYWYQQILGQGPKLLIQFQNNGVVDDSQLPKDRFSAERLKGVDSTLKIQPAKLEDSAVYLCASSLSLRETQYFGPGTRLLVL.

This clonotype was seen repeatedly, ten times or more. V and J are TRBV12-3 or TRBV12-4 and TRBJ1-1; no clear D. This CDR3 region has 13 residues. Between the trimmed V and J ends, which lost 3 bases and 2 bases, there was a span of 7 bases. In DNA, the CDR3 is TGTGCCAGCAGTTTTTCGGGTAACACTGAAGCTTTCTTT. This translates into CASSFSGNTEAFF.

V and J are TRBV7-9 and TRBJ1-5; D not resolved. The CDR3 runs to 13 residues. Trimming pared 1 base from V and 5 bases from J, leaving 6 bases between. CDR1 is SEHNR and CDR2 is FQNEAQ in the germline V gene (reference sequence). The chain's CDR3 is CASSLGHDQPQHF. The DNA of the CDR3 is TGTGCCAGCAGCTTAGGGCATGATCAGCCCCAGCATTTT.

The sample holds many counts of this clonotype. The chain joins TRBV7-9 to TRBJ2-1; TRBD1 is a possible D gene (5 bases). Germline lookup yields CDR1 SEHNR and CDR2 FQNEAQ (reference sequence). Trimming removed 4 bases at V and 6 bases at J, with 19 bases between. The CDR3 spans 16 residues. CDR3 bases: TGTGCCAGCAGCTCACTGGGGCAGGGAACGCTCAATGAGCAGTTCTTC. Protein sequence: CASSSLGQGTLNEQFF.

This clonotype was found many times. V is TRBV29-1 and J is TRBJ2-6, with D unclear. Trimming left V 3 bases short and J 3 bases short, with 9 bases between. Germline V gives CDR1 SQVTM, CDR2 ANQGSEA. The CDR3 is 14 residues long. The CDR3 sequence is CSVDSGFGANVLTF. DNA of the CDR3: TGCAGCGTTGATTCGGGCTTTGGGGCCAACGTCCTGACTTTC.